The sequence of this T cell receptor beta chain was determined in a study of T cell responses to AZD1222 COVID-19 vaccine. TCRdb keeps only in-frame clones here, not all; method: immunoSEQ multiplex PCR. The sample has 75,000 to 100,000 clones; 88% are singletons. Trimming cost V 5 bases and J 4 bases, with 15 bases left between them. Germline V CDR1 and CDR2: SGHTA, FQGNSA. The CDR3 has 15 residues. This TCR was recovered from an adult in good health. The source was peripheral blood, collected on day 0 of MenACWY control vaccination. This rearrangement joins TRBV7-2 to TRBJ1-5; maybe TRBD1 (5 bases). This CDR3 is CASSPGSGGNQPQHF. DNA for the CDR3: TGTGCCAGCAGCCCTGGATCCGGGGGAAATCAGCCCCAGCATTTT. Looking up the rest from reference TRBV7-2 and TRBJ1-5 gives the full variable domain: GAGVSQSPSNKVTEKGKDVELRCDPISGHTALYWYRQSLGQGLEFLIYFQGNSAPDKSGLPSDRFSAERTGGSVSTLTIQRTQQEDSAVYLCASSPGSGGNQPQHFGDGTRLSIL.